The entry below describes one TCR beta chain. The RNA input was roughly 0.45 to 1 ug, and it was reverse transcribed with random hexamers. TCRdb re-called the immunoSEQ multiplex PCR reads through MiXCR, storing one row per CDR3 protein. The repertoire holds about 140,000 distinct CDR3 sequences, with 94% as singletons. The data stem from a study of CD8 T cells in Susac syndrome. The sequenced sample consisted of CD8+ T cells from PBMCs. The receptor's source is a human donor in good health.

The CDR3 sequence is CASSSRPGTRSETQYF. The CDR3 nucleotides read TGTGCCAGCAGCTCCCGCCCCGGGACTAGAAGTGAGACCCAGTACTTC. The J gene is TRBJ2-5, the V gene TRBV7-8; the match to TRBD2 covers 8 bases. V lost 4 bases, J lost 5 bases, and 12 bases stayed unmatched. Germline CDR1 SGHVS, CDR2 FQNEAQ. The CDR3 has 16 amino acids.